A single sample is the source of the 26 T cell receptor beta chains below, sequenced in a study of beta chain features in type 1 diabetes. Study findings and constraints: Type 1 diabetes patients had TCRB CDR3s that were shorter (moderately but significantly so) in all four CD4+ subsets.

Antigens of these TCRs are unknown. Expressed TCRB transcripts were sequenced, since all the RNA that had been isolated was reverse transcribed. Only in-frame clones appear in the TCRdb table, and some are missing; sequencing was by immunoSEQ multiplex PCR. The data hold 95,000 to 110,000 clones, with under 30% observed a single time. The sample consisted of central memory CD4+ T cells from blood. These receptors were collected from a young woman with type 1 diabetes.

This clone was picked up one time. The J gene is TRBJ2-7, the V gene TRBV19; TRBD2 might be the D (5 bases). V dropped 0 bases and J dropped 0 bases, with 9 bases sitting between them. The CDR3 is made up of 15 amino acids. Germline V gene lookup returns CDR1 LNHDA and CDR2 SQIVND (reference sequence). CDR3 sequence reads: CASSIESGSSYEQYF. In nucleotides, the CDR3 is TGTGCCAGTAGTATAGAAAGCGGTAGCTCCTACGAGCAGTACTTC.

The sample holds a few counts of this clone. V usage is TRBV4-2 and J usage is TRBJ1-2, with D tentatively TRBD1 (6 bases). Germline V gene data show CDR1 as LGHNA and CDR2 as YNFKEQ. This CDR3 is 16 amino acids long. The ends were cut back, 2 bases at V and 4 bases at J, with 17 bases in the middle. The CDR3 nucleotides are TGTGCCAGCAGCCAACCGGGGGGGCCGATACTCTATGGCTACACCTTC. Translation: CASSQPGGPILYGYTF.

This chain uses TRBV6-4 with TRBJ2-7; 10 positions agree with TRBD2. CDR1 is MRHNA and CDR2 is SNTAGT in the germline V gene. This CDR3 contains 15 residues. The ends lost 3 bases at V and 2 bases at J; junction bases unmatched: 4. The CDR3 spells CASSDEAGGAYEQYF. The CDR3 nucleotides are TGTGCCAGCAGTGATGAAGCGGGAGGGGCCTACGAGCAGTACTTC.

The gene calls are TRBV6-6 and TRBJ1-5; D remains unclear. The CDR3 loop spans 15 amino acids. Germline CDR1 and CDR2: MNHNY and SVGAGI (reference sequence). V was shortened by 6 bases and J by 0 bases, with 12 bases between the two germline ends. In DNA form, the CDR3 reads TGTGCCAGCAGCACTCATACTCCTAGCAATCAGCCCCAGCATTTT. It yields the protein CASSTHTPSNQPQHF.

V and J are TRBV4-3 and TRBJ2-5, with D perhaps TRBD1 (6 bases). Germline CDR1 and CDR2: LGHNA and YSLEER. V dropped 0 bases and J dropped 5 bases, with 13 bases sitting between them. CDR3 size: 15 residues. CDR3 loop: CASSQDNRDRETQYF. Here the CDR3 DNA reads TGCGCCAGCAGCCAAGATAACAGGGATCGGGAGACCCAGTACTTC.

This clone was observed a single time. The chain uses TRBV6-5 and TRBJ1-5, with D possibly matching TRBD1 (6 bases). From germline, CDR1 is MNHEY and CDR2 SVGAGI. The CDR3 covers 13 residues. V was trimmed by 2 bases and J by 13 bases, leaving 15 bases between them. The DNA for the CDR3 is TGTGCCAGCAGTTACGACGGGGACACCCTTCAGCATTTT. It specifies CASSYDGDTLQHF.

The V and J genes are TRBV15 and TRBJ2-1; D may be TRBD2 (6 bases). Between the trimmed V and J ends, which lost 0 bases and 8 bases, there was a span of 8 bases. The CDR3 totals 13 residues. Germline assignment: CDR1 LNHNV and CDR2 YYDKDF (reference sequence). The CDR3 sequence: CATSRDRGYEQFF. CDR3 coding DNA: TGTGCCACCAGCAGAGATCGGGGGTATGAGCAGTTCTTC.

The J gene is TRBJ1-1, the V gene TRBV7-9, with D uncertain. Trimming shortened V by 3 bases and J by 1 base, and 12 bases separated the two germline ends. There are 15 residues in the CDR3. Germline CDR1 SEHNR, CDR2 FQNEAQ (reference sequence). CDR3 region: CASSFSQISNTEAFF. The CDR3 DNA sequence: TGTGCCAGCAGCTTTTCCCAGATATCGAACACTGAAGCTTTCTTT. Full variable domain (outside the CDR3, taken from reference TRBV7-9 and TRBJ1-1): DTGVSQNPRHKITKRGQNVTFRCDPISEHNRLYWYRQTLGQGPEFLTYFQNEAQLEKSRLLSDRFSAERPKGSFSTLEIQRTEQGDSAMYLCASSFSQISNTEAFFGQGTRLTVV.

The CDR3 is CASSQELGSGYTF. Here the CDR3 DNA reads TGCGCCAGCAGCCAAGAATTGGGGAGTGGCTACACCTTC. The chain carries TRBV4-3 and TRBJ1-2; D unclear. The germline V gene has CDR1 LGHNA and CDR2 YSLEER. V gave up 0 bases and J gave up 7 bases, with 9 bases separating them. This CDR3 contains 13 residues.

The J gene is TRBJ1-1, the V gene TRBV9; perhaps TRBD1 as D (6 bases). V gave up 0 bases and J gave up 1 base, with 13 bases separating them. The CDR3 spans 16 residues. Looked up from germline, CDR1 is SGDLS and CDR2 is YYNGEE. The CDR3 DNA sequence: TGTGCCAGCAGCGTAGTTAGGGGGGGGGCGAACACTGAAGCTTTCTTT. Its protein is CASSVVRGGANTEAFF.

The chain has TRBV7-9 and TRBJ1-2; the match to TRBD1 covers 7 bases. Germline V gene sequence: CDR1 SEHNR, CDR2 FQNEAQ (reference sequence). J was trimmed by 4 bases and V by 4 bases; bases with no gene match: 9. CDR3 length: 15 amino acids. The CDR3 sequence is CASSWGRDSGYGYTF. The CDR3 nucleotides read TGTGCCAGCAGCTGGGGACGGGACAGTGGCTATGGCTACACCTTC.

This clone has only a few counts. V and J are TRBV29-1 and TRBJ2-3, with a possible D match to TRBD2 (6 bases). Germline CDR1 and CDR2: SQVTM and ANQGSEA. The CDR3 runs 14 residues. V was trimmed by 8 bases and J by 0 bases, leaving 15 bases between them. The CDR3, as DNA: TGCAGCCTCGCGGTAGCGGCTAGCACAGATACGCAGTATTTT. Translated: CSLAVAASTDTQYF.

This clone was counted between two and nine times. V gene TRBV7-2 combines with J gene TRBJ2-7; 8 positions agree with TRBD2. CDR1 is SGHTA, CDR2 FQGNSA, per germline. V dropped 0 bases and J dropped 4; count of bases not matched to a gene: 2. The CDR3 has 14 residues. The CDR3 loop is CASSLASSGYEQYF. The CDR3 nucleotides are TGTGCCAGCAGCTTAGCGTCTAGCGGGTACGAGCAGTACTTC. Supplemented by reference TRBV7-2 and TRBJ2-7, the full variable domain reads GAGVSQSPSNKVTEKGKDVELRCDPISGHTALYWYRQSLGQGLEFLIYFQGNSAPDKSGLPSDRFSAERTGGSVSTLTIQRTQQEDSAVYLCASSLASSGYEQYFGPGTRLTVT.

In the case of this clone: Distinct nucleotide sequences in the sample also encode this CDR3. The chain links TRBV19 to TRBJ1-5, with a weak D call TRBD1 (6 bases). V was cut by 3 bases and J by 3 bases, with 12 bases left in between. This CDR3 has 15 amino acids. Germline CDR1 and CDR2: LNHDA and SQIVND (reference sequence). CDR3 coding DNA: TGTGCCAGTAGTATTAGCAGGGGTGCCAATCAGCCCCAGCATTTT. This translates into CASSISRGANQPQHF.

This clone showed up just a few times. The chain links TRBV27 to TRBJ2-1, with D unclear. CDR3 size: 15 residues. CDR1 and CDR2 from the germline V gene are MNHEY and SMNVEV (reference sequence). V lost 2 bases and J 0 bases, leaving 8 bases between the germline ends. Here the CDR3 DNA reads TGTGCCAGCAGTTTAGCCCCGAGCTCCTACAATGAGCAGTTCTTC. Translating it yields CASSLAPSSYNEQFF.

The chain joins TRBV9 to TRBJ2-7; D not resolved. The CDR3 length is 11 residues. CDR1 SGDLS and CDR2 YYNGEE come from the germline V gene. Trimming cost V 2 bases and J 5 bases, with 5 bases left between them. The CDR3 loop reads CASSVIHEQYF. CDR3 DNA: TGTGCCAGCAGCGTTATCCACGAGCAGTACTTC.

DNA of the CDR3: TGTGCCTGGAGTCCCCGGGACACACAAGCTTTCTTT. Encoded protein: CAWSPRDTQAFF. The J gene is TRBJ1-1, the V gene TRBV30, with D perhaps TRBD1 (6 bases). V lost 2 bases and J 9 bases, leaving 13 bases between the germline ends. Germline V lookup: CDR1 GTSNPN, CDR2 SVGIG (reference sequence). The CDR3 has 12 residues.

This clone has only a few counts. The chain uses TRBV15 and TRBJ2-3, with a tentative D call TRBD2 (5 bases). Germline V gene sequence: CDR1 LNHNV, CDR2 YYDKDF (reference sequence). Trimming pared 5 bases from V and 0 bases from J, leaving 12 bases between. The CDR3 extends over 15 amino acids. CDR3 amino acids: CATSFNGESTDTQYF. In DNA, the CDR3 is TGTGCCACCAGCTTTAACGGGGAGAGCACAGATACGCAGTATTTT.

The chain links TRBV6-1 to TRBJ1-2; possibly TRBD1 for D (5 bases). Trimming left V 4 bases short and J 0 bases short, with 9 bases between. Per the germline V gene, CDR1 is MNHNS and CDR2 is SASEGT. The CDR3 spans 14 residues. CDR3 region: CASSGGVANYGYTF. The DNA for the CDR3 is TGTGCCAGCAGTGGGGGCGTGGCTAACTATGGCTACACCTTC.

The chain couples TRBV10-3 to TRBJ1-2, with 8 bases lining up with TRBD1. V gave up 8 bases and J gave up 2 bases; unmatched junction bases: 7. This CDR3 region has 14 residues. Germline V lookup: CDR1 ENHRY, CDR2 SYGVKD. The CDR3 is CAIAGGQGNYGYTF. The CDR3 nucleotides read TGTGCCATCGCCGGAGGACAGGGAAACTATGGCTACACCTTC.

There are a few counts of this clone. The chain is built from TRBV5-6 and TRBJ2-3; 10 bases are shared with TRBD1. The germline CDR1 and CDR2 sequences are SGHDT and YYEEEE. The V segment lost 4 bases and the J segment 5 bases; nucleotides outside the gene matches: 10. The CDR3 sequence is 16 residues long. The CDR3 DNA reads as TGTGCCAGCAGCGGATGGGGGACAGGGGTGGGAGATACGCAGTATTTT. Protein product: CASSGWGTGVGDTQYF.

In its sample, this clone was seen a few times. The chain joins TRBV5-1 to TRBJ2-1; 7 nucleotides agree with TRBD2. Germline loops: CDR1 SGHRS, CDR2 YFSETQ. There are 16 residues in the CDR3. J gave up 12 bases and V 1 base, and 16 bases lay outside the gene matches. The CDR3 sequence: CASSLYGTKGGDVQFF. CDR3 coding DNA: TGCGCCAGCAGCTTGTACGGGACTAAGGGCGGGGATGTGCAGTTCTTC. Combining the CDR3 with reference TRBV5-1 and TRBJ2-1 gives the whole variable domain KAGVTQTPRYLIKTRGQQVTLSCSPISGHRSVSWYQQTPGQGLQFLFEYFSETQRNKGNFPGRFSGRQFSNSRSEMNVSTLELGDSALYLCASSLYGTKGGDVQFFGPGTRLTVL.

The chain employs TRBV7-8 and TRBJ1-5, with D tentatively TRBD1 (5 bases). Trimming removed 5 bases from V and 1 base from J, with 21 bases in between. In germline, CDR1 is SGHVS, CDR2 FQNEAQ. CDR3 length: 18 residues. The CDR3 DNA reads TGTGCCAGCAGCAAACTAACCCTTGGGACTGGGAGCAATCAGCCCCAGCATTTT. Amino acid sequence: CASSKLTLGTGSNQPQHF.

CDR3 in DNA: TGCGCCAGCAGCTTAGCGGTAAGCTCCTACGAGCAGTACTTC. It specifies CASSLAVSSYEQYF. The chain joins TRBV5-1 to TRBJ2-7; tentative D call: TRBD2 (5 bases). Trimming left V 2 bases short and J 0 bases short, with 9 bases between. Per the germline V gene, CDR1 is SGHRS and CDR2 is YFSETQ. The CDR3 is 14 residues long.

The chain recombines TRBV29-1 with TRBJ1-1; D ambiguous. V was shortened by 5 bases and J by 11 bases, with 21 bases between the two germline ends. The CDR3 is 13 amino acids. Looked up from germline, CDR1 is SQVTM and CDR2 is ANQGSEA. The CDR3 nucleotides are TGCAGCGTTCGCGTCGAGGAGGCCAGAAGGGCTTTCTTT. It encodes CSVRVEEARRAFF.

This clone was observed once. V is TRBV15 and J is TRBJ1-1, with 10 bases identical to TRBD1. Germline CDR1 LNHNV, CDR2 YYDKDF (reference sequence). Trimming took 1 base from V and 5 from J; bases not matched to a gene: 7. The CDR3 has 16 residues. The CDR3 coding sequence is TGTGCCACCAGCAGAGGACAGGGGGCCCGATATACTGAAGCTTTCTTT. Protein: CATSRGQGARYTEAFF.